The subject of this entry is one T cell receptor beta chain. Its target is unknown. Germline and junction disagree at one end, which may indicate a read error. There were TCR beta CDR3 regions amplified from RNA transcripts. During a first-round RT-PCR of the TCR CDR3, the HTBI primer set was used. MiXCR was run by TCRdb on the multiplex PCR reads, yielding one entry per CDR3 protein. The data contain 370,000 or so distinct CDR3 sequences, approximately 13% of them singletons. The germline gives CDR1 SGHKS, CDR2 YYEKEE (reference sequence). The CDR3 consists of 17 residues. These data are taken from a study of T cells in Graves' hyperthyroidism and ophthalmopathy. Findings and limits, study-wide: A 13 V-J signature model discriminated ophthalmopathy versus stable hyperthyroidism.

Any patient presenting with uncontrolled infection, other autoimmune disease, pregnancy or lactation was left out. Using more than 8 ml of fresh peripheral blood, PBMCs were prepared. The sample consisted of blood. This TCR was recovered from a man aged 25-40 years with Graves' hyperthyroidism that later progressed to Graves' ophthalmopathy. V and J are TRBV5-5 and TRBJ2-7; 11 positions agree with TRBD2. The CDR3: CASSQDGSGGALYEQYF. The CDR3 DNA sequence: TGCGCCAGCAGCCAAGATGGTAGCGGGGGGGCCCTCTACGAGCAGTACTTC.